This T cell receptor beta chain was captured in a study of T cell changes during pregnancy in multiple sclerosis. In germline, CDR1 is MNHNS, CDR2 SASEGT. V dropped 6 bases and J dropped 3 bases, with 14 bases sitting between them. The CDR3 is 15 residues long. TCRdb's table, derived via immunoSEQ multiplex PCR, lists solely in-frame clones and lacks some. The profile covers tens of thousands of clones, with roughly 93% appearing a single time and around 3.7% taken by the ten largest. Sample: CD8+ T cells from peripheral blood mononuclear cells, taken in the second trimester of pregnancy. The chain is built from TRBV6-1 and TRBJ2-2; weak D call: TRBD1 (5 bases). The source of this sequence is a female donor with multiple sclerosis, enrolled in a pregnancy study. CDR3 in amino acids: CASSPAGADTGELFF. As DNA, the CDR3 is TGTGCCAGCAGCCCTGCTGGGGCGGACACCGGGGAGCTGTTTTTT.